The 4 T cell receptor beta chains below all came from one sample that was sequenced in a study of blood T cell repertoires in COVID-19. Clones were sequenced by immunoSEQ multiplex PCR, and TCRdb holds only the in-frame ones, with some missing. Of 250,000 to 350,000 clones listed, about 86% are singletons. Input material: peripheral blood. The receptors here all came from a woman between 25 and 40 years old who had recovered from COVID-19.

The chain is built from TRBV3-1 (or the pseudogene TRBV3-2) and TRBJ2-7; tentatively, D is TRBD1 (6 bases). V was trimmed by 4 bases and J by 7 bases, leaving 14 bases between them. This CDR3 spans 13 amino acids. Germline V gives CDR1 LGHDT, CDR2 YNNKEL (reference sequence). The CDR3 coding sequence is TGTGCCAGCAGCCCCCCAGGGGTCAGGGAGCAGTACTTC. It encodes CASSPPGVREQYF.

The CDR3 nucleotides read TGTGCCAGCACCAGACTAGCGGGTACCTACAATGAGCAGTTCTTC. It codes for CASTRLAGTYNEQFF. The chain joins TRBV6-5 to TRBJ2-1, with 10 bases aligning to TRBD2. The V segment lost 7 bases and the J segment 2 bases; nucleotides outside the gene matches: 5. The germline CDR1 and CDR2 sequences are MNHEY and SVGAGI. The CDR3 contains 15 residues.

The V call is TRBV24-1, the J call TRBJ1-2; D not resolved. From germline, CDR1 is KGHDR and CDR2 SFDVKD. V lost 4 bases to trimming and J lost 4 bases, with 15 bases between them. The CDR3 is 15 residues long. CDR3: CATSEVTRSCYGYTF. The CDR3 DNA follows: TGTGCCACCAGTGAAGTTACCCGGAGCTGCTATGGCTACACCTTC.

This clone has just a few counts. The V call is TRBV5-4, the J call TRBJ1-1; TRBD1 might be the D (5 bases). The CDR3 is 12 amino acids. V gave up 2 bases and J gave up 3 bases, with 5 bases separating them. Germline CDR1 and CDR2: SGHNT and YYREEE (reference sequence). The CDR3 loop is CASSLGDTEAFF. CDR3 DNA sequence: TGTGCCAGCAGCTTAGGGGACACTGAAGCTTTCTTT.